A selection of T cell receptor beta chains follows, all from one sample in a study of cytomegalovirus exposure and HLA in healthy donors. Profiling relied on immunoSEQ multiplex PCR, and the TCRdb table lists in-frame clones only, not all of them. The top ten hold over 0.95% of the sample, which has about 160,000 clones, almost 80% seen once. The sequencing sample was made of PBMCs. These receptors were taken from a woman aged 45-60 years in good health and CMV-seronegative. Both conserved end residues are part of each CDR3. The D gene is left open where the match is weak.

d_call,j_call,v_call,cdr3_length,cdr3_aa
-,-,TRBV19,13,CASSRVFTYEQYF
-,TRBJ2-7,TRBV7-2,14,CASSYPSGDYEQYF
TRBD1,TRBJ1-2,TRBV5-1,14,CASSSTGWAYGYTF
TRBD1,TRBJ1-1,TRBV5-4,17,CASSLGGGSNLNTEAFF
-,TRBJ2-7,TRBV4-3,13,CASSQDRAHEQYF
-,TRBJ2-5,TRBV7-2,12,CASSIDGEAQYF
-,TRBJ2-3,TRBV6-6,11,CASRQTNTQYF
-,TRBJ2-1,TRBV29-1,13,CSVQGWSSTEQFF
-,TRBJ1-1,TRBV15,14,CATSRATGPWGAFF
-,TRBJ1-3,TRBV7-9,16,CASSPLTGLLGNTIYF
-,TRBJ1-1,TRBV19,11,CASSIGGWAFF
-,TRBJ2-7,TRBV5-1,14,CASSLGGRANEQYF
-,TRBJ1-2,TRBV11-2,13,CASSFRGTQGYTF
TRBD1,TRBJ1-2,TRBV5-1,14,CASSLIGTGDGYTF
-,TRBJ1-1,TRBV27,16,CASSVNRGRVYTEAFF
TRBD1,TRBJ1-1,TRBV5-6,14,CASSQRTGNTEAFF
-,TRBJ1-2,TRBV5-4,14,CASSSKTGHYGYTF
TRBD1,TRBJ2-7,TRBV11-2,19,CASSYLPGTGAAAGYEQYF
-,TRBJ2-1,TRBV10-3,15,CAISSSSVFSNEQFF
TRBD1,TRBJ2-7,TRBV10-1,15,CASIQWTGNSYEQYF
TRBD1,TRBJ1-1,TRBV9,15,CASSLSGTVTTEAFF
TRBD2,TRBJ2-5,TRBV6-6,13,CASQRGALETQYF
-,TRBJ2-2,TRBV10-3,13,CAISESDTGELFF
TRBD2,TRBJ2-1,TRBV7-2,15,CASSFAGGLFNEQFF
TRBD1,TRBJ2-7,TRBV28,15,CASSFGDRSTYEQYF
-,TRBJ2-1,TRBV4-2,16,CASSHVIRDTESGQFF
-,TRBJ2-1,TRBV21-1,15,CALRGLAGSYNEQFF
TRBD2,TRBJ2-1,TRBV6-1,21,CASSQGLARAGGPGMVNEQFF
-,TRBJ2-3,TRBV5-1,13,CASGSLSTDTQYF
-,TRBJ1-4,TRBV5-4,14,CASSFRVDNEKLFF
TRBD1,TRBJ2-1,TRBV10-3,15,CAISSTGSGGNEQFF
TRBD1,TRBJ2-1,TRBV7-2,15,CASSLWDRESNEQFF
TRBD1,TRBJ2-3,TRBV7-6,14,CASSSRQGTDTQYF
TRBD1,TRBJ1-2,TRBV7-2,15,CASSLSAGGGYGYTF
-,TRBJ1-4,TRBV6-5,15,CASSYLAGAREKLFF
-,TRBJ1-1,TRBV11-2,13,CASSSREALEAFF
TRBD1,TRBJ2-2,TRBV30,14,CAWSRQGYTGELFF
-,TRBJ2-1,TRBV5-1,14,CASSLGGGVNEQFF
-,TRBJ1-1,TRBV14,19,CASSQDRPSVLFMNTEAFF
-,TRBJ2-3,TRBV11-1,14,CASSLGEGTDTQYF
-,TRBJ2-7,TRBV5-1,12,CASSPNSYEQYF
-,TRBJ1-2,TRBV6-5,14,CASSYSGGVRGYTF